This TCR beta chain was recorded in a study of blood T cell repertoires in COVID-19. At the level of the study: The United States, Italy and Spain supplied acute and convalescent COVID-19 samples. PBMCs, B-cell-depleted T cells, or T cells provided the cDNA or gDNA that made up the material.

The CDR3 is made up of 11 amino acids. Trimming pared 4 bases from V and 8 bases from J, leaving 8 bases between. Germline V gene sequence: CDR1 SGHAT, CDR2 FQNNGV. Repertoires were generated with immunoSEQ multiplex PCR, while TCRdb's copy carries only in-frame clones and drops some. The sample has approximately 170,000 clones; around 85% are singletons. This clonotype was obtained from a man aged 30-40 years with acute or convalescent COVID-19. Sequencing was done on a sample of peripheral blood. This chain joins TRBV11-2 and TRBJ1-2; D perhaps matches TRBD1 (6 bases). The chain's CDR3 is CASSWGPGYTF. The DNA of the CDR3 is TGTGCCAGCAGCTGGGGGCCAGGCTACACCTTC.